These 22 T cell receptor beta chains were sequenced from one sample in a study of identical twins. TCRdb re-derived calls from the 5' RACE reads in MiXCR, one entry per CDR3 protein. The sample consists of 500,000 to 650,000 distinct CDR3 sequences, around 7.5% of them appearing once. The same specimen was also included in a second study, on yellow fever vaccine responses in identical twins.

Sequencing was performed on PBMCs. These receptors were taken from a woman between 18 and 29 years old in good health.

The rearrangement links TRBV6-1 to TRBJ2-5; a possible D gene is TRBD1 (5 bases). The CDR3 totals 15 residues. The V end lost 0 bases, the J end lost 2 bases, and 10 bases lay between the germline ends. Germline V gene data show CDR1 as MNHNS and CDR2 as SASEGT. CDR3 DNA: TGTGCCAGCAGTGAAGCGGGTGGGGCACAAGAGACCCAGTACTTC. Translation gives CASSEAGGAQETQYF.

The genes are TRBV5-1 and TRBJ2-5; D might be TRBD1 or TRBD2, each matching 5 bases. Germline CDR1 reads SGHRS; CDR2 reads YFSETQ. V was cut by 0 bases and J by 2 bases, with 11 bases left in between. There are 15 residues in the CDR3. The CDR3 region is CASSLGGSGQETQYF. CDR3 nucleotide sequence: TGCGCCAGCAGCTTGGGGGGGTCGGGGCAAGAGACCCAGTACTTC.

Concerning this clonotype itself: Compared with germline, one end of the junction differs, possibly owing to a read error. The chain combines TRBV12-3 or TRBV12-4 with TRBJ2-1; either TRBD1 or TRBD2 may supply D (7 bases each). The CDR3 has 12 amino acids. CDR3 in amino acids: CASTIGGDSPRF. DNA for the CDR3: TGTGCCAGCACCATTGGGGGGGACAGTCCTCGTTTC.

The chain is built from TRBV7-6 and TRBJ2-2; TRBD2 matches 9 bases. This CDR3 has 18 residues. Germline lookup yields CDR1 SGHVS and CDR2 FNYEAQ. The V segment lost 6 bases and the J segment 6 bases; nucleotides outside the gene matches: 17. CDR3 sequence (DNA): TGTGCCAGCAGACCCGCTGGCGGGGGGGCCGTTCAGGCCGGGGAGCTGTTTTTT. This gives the protein CASRPAGGGAVQAGELFF.

This clonotype was detected many times. This chain links TRBV10-3 with TRBJ2-2; a possible D gene is TRBD1 (6 bases). The CDR3 spans 14 residues. Germline V gene sequence: CDR1 ENHRY, CDR2 SYGVKD. Trimming pared 11 bases from V and 2 bases from J, leaving 15 bases between. Written as DNA, the CDR3 is TGTGCCTCCGCGACAGGTGCCAACACCGGGGAGCTGTTTTTT. This codes for CASATGANTGELFF.

This clonotype occurred a few times. The chain recombines TRBV20-1 with TRBJ2-5; D ambiguous. Trimming removed 0 bases from V and 8 bases from J, with 10 bases in between. CDR3 length equals 12 residues. Germline CDR1 DFQATT, CDR2 SNEGSKA (reference sequence). CDR3 DNA: TGCAGTGCTAGAGACCACGACGTTACCCAGTACTTC. It specifies CSARDHDVTQYF.

This clonotype occurred many times. This sequence joins TRBV4-1 and TRBJ2-1, with 12 bases that match TRBD2. Germline V CDR1 and CDR2: MGHRA, YSYEKL. The CDR3 loop spans 16 amino acids. V lost 0 bases to trimming and J lost 10 bases; unmatched junction nucleotides: 7. The CDR3 protein is CASSQDQTSGGLEQFF. DNA for the CDR3: TGCGCCAGCAGCCAAGATCAAACTAGCGGGGGGTTAGAGCAGTTCTTC.

This clonotype has at least ten counts. V usage is TRBV7-9 and J usage is TRBJ2-4; tentatively, D is TRBD2 (5 bases). The CDR3 is 12 residues long. CDR1 and CDR2 from the germline V gene are SEHNR and FQNEAQ (reference sequence). V gave up 4 bases and J gave up 8 bases, with 9 bases separating them. In nucleotides, the CDR3 is TGTGCCAGCAGCTCGACGCGGGACATTCAGTACTTC. It yields the protein CASSSTRDIQYF. Filled out from reference TRBV7-9 and TRBJ2-4, the complete variable domain reads DTGVSQNPRHKITKRGQNVTFRCDPISEHNRLYWYRQTLGQGPEFLTYFQNEAQLEKSRLLSDRFSAERPKGSFSTLEIQRTEQGDSAMYLCASSSTRDIQYFGAGTRLSVL.

The sample holds many counts of this clonotype. The chain employs TRBV10-3 and TRBJ1-6; D remains unclear. The CDR3 runs 12 residues. V shed 3 bases and J shed 9 bases, with 6 bases lying between them. Looked up from germline, CDR1 is ENHRY and CDR2 is SYGVKD. The CDR3 DNA follows: TGTGCCATCAGTGATGTCGGTTCACCCCTCCACTTT. It yields the protein CAISDVGSPLHF.

This chain uses TRBV5-1 with TRBJ2-1; weak D call: TRBD2 (5 bases). Per germline, CDR1 SGHRS and CDR2 YFSETQ. The V end was cut by 7 bases, the J end by 6 bases, with 14 bases between. The CDR3 has 13 amino acids. The CDR3 nucleotides are TGCGCCAGCGAGGGCCAGAAAGGCAATGAGCAGTTCTTC. This encodes CASEGQKGNEQFF.

This clonotype has just a few counts. The chain employs TRBV3-1 and TRBJ1-1, with TRBD1 identical over 8 bases. The length of the CDR3 is 14 residues. Germline CDR1 LGHDT, CDR2 YNNKEL (reference sequence). With V trimmed by 3 bases and J by 8 bases, 8 bases remained unmatched. The chain's CDR3 is CASSHRQGLGEAFF. Here the CDR3 DNA reads TGTGCCAGCAGCCACCGACAGGGGTTAGGAGAAGCTTTCTTT.

V gene TRBV5-1 combines with J gene TRBJ1-1; D is unclear. This CDR3 region has 15 residues. Germline V lookup: CDR1 SGHRS, CDR2 YFSETQ. V shed 4 bases and J shed 1 base, with 14 bases lying between them. This chain's CDR3 is CASSPEPTRNTEAFF. Written as DNA, the CDR3 is TGCGCCAGCAGCCCCGAGCCGACACGGAACACTGAAGCTTTCTTT.

The chain is built from TRBV5-1 and TRBJ2-5; 7 bases match TRBD2. The CDR3 spans 14 residues. Germline loops: CDR1 SGHRS, CDR2 YFSETQ. V dropped 0 bases and J dropped 3; count of bases not matched to a gene: 2. Here the CDR3 DNA reads TGCGCCAGCAGCTTGGGGAGCGGGAAAGAGACCCAGTACTTC. Translated: CASSLGSGKETQYF.

This clonotype was recorded a few times. The rearrangement links TRBV2 to TRBJ2-3; D is ambiguous. The CDR3 loop spans 14 amino acids. The germline V gene encodes CDR1 SNHLY and CDR2 FYNNEI. Trimming removed 5 bases at V and 1 base at J, with 10 bases between. The CDR3 bases are TGTGCCAGCAGTTCGGATGGGGGCACAGATACGCAGTATTTT. Its translation: CASSSDGGTDTQYF.

This clonotype was picked up many times. The chain combines TRBV12-3 or TRBV12-4 with TRBJ2-1; 13 nucleotides align to TRBD2. J gave up 9 bases and V 6 bases, and 2 bases lay outside the gene matches. This CDR3 has 13 amino acids. CDR3 DNA sequence: TGTGCCAGCAGACTAGCGGGAGGGCGTGAGCAGTTCTTC. It codes for CASRLAGGREQFF.

In this sample, this clonotype turned up many times. The CDR3: CASSQDIPGAGYNSPLHF. CDR3 DNA: TGCGCCAGCAGCCAAGATATTCCGGGGGCTGGCTATAATTCACCCCTCCACTTT. The chain couples TRBV4-1 to TRBJ1-6; the D gene is possibly TRBD1 (6 bases). Trimming removed 0 bases at V and 3 bases at J, with 15 bases between. Germline V gives CDR1 MGHRA, CDR2 YSYEKL. The CDR3 is made up of 18 amino acids.

This clonotype has a count of ten or more. V is TRBV29-1 and J is TRBJ2-3; D is possibly TRBD1 (6 bases). CDR1 and CDR2 (germline): SQVTM, ANQGSEA. V lost 3 bases, J lost 5 bases, and 12 bases lay in between. The CDR3 loop spans 13 amino acids. The CDR3 loop reads CSVEVQGEDTQYF. The DNA for the CDR3 is TGCAGCGTTGAGGTACAGGGTGAAGATACGCAGTATTTT.

The chain employs TRBV6-5 and TRBJ2-2, with 7 bases lining up with TRBD1. CDR3 length: 16 residues. Trimming took 0 bases from V and 5 from J; bases not matched to a gene: 6. Germline V gene data show CDR1 as MNHEY and CDR2 as SVGAGI. The CDR3 nucleotides are TGTGCCAGCAGTTACTCGACAGGGAAAAGGACCGGGGAGCTGTTTTTT. Translating gives CASSYSTGKRTGELFF.

The chain combines TRBV5-1 with TRBJ2-2, with D unresolved. CDR1 and CDR2 (germline): SGHRS, YFSETQ. The CDR3 has 15 residues. Trimming took off 4 bases at V and 6 bases at J, with 16 bases between the two ends. CDR3 sequence: CASSPLADGAGELFF. DNA of the CDR3: TGCGCCAGCAGCCCTCTCGCCGACGGTGCCGGGGAGCTGTTTTTT.

This clonotype was counted at least ten times. The genes are TRBV12-3 or TRBV12-4 and TRBJ2-1, with TRBD2 matching over 10 bases. There are 15 residues in the CDR3. Losses at the gene ends were 3 bases for V and 6 bases for J; bases not matched to a gene: 5. The DNA for the CDR3 is TGTGCCAGCAGTTTCGAGCGGGAGGGCCTCAATGAGCAGTTCTTC. Encoded protein: CASSFEREGLNEQFF.

This CDR3 is CASSQVSTGSNPAKNIQYF. The CDR3 nucleotides are TGTGCCAGCAGCCAAGTGTCTACGGGCAGCAACCCAGCCAAAAACATTCAGTACTTC. The V call is TRBV14, the J call TRBJ2-4; D call uncertain. The germline V and J ends were trimmed by 1 base and 0 bases, with 19 bases remaining between them. This CDR3 region has 19 residues. Germline CDR1 reads SGHDN; CDR2 reads FVKESK.

The rearrangement links TRBV7-8 to TRBJ2-1; the match to TRBD2 covers 7 bases. The CDR3 spans 18 residues. Unmatched junction bases numbered 15, after V lost 5 bases and J lost 2 bases. CDR1 is SGHVS, CDR2 FQNEAQ, per germline. This CDR3 reads CASSHPGGEGPPYNEQFF. As DNA, the CDR3 is TGTGCCAGCAGCCACCCCGGAGGGGAGGGACCCCCCTACAATGAGCAGTTCTTC.